The sequence of this T cell receptor beta chain was determined in a study of shared clonotypes between healthy human individuals. Deep-level assay runs were performed. The material for each subset, its genomic DNA, was split evenly across several immunoSEQ plates. Libraries were prepared by immunoSEQ multiplex PCR; TCRdb keeps only in-frame clonotypes and omits some of them. The table records 2,500,000 or so clones, 85% to 95% of them present only once. The germline CDR1 and CDR2 sequences are KGHSH and LQKENI. The CDR3 has 15 amino acids. V lost 6 bases and J lost 1, with 15 bases in between. Sequencing used naive CD4+ T cells from PBMCs. Regarding subset: CD45RA+ positively selected. The chain has TRBV18 and TRBJ1-1, with D perhaps TRBD1 (5 bases). The receptor comes from a man between 18 and 35 years old in good health. Some clones in this sample may be carry-over from other donors' samples. In DNA, the CDR3 is TGTGCCAGCTCCCCCAGTTTCGGGGCGAACACTGAAGCTTTCTTT. As protein: CASSPSFGANTEAFF.